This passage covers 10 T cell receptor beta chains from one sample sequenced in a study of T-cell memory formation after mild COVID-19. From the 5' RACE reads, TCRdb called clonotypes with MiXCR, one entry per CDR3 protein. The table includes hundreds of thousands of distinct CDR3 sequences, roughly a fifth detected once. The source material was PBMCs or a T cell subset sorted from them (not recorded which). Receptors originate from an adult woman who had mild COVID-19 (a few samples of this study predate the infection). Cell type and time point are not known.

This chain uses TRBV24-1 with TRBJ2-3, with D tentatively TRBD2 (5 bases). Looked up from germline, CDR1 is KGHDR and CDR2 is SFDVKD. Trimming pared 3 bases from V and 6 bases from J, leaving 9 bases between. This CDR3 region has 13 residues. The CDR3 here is CATSDEGFDTQYF. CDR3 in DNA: TGTGCCACCAGTGATGAGGGTTTCGATACGCAGTATTTT.

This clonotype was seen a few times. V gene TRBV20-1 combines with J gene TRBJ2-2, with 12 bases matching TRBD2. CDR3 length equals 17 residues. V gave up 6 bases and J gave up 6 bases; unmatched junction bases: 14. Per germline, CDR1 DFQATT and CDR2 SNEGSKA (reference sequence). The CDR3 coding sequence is TGCAGTGCCCCTAGGACTAGCGGGAATTGGGGTGCCGGGGAGCTGTTTTTT. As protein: CSAPRTSGNWGAGELFF.

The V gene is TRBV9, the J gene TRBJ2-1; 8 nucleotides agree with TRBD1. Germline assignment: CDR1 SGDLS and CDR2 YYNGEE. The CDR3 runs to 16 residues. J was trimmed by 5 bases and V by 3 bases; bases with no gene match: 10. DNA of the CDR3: TGTGCCAGCAGCGCTACGGCACAGGGGGGAAACAATGAGCAGTTCTTC. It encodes CASSATAQGGNNEQFF. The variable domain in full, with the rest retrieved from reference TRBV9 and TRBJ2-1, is DSGVTQTPKHLITATGQRVTLRCSPRSGDLSVYWYQQSLDQGLQFLIQYYNGEERAKGNILERFSAQQFPDLHSELNLSSLELGDSALYFCASSATAQGGNNEQFFGPGTRLTVL.

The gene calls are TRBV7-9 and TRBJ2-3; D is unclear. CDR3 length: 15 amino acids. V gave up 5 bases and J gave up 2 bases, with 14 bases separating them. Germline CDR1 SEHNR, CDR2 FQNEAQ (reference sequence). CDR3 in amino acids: CASSRHGSDTDTQYF. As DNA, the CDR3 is TGTGCCAGCAGCCGCCATGGGTCGGACACAGATACGCAGTATTTT.

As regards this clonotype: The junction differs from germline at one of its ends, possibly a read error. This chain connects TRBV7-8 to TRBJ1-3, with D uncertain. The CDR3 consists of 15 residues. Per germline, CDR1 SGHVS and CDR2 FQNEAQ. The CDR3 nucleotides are TGTGCCAGCGGCTTAATAGATATCTCTGGAAACACCATATATTTT. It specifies CASGLIDISGNTIYF.

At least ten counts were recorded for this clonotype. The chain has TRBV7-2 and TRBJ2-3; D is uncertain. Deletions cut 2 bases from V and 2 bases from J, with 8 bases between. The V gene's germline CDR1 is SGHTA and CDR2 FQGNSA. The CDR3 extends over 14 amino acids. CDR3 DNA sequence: TGTGCCAGCAGCTTATTCGGGTCCACAGATACGCAGTATTTT. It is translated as CASSLFGSTDTQYF.

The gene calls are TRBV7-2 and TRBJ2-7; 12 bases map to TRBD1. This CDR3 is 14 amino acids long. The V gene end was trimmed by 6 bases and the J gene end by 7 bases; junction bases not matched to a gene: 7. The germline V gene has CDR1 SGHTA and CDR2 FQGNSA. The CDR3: CASRRDRGHREQYF. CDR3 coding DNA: TGTGCCAGCAGGCGGGACAGGGGGCATAGAGAGCAGTACTTC.

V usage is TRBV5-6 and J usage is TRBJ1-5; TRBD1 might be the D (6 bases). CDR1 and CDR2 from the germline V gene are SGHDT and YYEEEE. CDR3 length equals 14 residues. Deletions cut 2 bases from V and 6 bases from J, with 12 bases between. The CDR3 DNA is TGTGCCAGCAGCTTCAGGGGTTTTGGTCAGCCCCAGCATTTT. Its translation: CASSFRGFGQPQHF.

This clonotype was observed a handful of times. CDR3 sequence reads: CASSLDVVRGADTQYF. The CDR3 region has the DNA TGCGCCAGCAGCTTGGATGTAGTCAGGGGGGCAGATACGCAGTATTTT. The V call is TRBV5-1, the J call TRBJ2-3, with D perhaps matching TRBD1 (7 bases). Germline V CDR1 and CDR2: SGHRS, YFSETQ. The CDR3 loop spans 16 amino acids. Trimming shortened V by 0 bases and J by 4 bases, and 15 bases separated the two germline ends. The full variable domain, rest sourced from reference TRBV5-1 and TRBJ2-3, is KAGVTQTPRYLIKTRGQQVTLSCSPISGHRSVSWYQQTPGQGLQFLFEYFSETQRNKGNFPGRFSGRQFSNSRSEMNVSTLELGDSALYLCASSLDVVRGADTQYFGPGTRLTVL.

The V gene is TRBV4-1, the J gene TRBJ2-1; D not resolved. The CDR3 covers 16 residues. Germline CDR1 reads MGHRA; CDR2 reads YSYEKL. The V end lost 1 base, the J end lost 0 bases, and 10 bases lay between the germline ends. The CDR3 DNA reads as TGCGCCAGCAGCCAAGGTTTGATGAGCTCCTACAATGAGCAGTTCTTC. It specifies CASSQGLMSSYNEQFF.